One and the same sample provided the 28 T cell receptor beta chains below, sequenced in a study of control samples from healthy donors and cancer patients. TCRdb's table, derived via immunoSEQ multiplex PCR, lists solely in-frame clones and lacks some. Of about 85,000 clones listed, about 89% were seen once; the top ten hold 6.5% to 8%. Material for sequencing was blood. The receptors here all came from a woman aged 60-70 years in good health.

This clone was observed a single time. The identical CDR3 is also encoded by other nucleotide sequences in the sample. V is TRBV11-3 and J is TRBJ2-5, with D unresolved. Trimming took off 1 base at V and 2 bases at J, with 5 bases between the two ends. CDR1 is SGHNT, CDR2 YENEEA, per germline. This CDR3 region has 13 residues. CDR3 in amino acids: CASSLGLQETQYF. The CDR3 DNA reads TGTGCCAGCAGCTTAGGGTTACAAGAGACCCAGTACTTC.

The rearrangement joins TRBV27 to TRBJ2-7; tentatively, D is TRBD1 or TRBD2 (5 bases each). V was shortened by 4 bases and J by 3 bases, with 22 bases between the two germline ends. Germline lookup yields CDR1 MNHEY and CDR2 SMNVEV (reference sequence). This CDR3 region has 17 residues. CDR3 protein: CASSSRPPGPPDYEQYF. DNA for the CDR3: TGTGCCAGCAGTTCCCGCCCACCGGGACCACCCGACTACGAGCAGTACTTC.

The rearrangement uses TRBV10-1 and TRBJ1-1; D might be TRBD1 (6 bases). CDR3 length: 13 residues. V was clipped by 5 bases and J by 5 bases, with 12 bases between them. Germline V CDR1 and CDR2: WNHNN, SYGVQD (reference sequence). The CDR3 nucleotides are TGCGCCAGCAGTCGGGGGCGTGAAACTGAAGCTTTCTTT. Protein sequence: CASSRGRETEAFF.

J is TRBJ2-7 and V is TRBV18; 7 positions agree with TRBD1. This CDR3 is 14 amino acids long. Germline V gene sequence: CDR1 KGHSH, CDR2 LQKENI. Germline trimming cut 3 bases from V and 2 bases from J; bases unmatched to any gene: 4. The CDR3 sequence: CASSPGTETYEQYF. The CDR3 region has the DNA TGTGCCAGCTCACCTGGGACAGAAACCTACGAGCAGTACTTC.

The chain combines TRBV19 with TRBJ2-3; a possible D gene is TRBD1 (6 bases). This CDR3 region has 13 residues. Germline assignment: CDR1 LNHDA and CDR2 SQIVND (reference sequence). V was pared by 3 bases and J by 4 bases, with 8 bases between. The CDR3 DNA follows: TGTGCCAGTAGTATTGGGGGCCCAGATACGCAGTATTTT. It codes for CASSIGGPDTQYF.

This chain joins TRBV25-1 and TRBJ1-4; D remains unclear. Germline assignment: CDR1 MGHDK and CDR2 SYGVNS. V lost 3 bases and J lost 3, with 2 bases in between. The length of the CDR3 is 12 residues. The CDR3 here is CASSESNEKLFF. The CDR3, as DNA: TGTGCCAGCAGTGAGTCTAATGAAAAACTGTTTTTT.

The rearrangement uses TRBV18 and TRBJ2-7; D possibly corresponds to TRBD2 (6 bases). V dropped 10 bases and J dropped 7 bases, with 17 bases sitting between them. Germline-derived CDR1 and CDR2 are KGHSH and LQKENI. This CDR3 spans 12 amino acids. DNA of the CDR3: TGTGCCACCGCGGGACCTCGAGGGGAGCAGTACTTC. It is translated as CATAGPRGEQYF.

This CDR3 is CSAPRGETQYF. CDR3 nucleotides: TGCAGTGCCCCTCGTGGAGAGACCCAGTACTTC. The chain is built from TRBV20-1 and TRBJ2-5; D is unclear. In germline, CDR1 is DFQATT, CDR2 SNEGSKA (reference sequence). V dropped 6 bases and J dropped 4 bases, with 9 bases sitting between them. The CDR3 is 11 residues long.

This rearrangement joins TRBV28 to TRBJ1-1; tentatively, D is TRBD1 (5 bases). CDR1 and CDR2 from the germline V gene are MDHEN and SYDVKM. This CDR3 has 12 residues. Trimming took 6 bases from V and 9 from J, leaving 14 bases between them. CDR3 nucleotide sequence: TGTGCCAGCAGCCTCGCCAGGGCGCAAGCTTTCTTT. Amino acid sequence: CASSLARAQAFF.

CDR3 DNA sequence: TGCGCCAGCAGTCCCCGGGGGAGGCCAGCTAACTATGGCTACACCTTC. Its protein is CASSPRGRPANYGYTF. The chain employs TRBV23-1 and TRBJ1-2, with D maybe TRBD1 (5 bases). TRBV23-1 is assigned to the ORF class and has an uncertain function. The CDR3 is 16 residues long. Trimming pared 4 bases from V and 0 bases from J, leaving 15 bases between.

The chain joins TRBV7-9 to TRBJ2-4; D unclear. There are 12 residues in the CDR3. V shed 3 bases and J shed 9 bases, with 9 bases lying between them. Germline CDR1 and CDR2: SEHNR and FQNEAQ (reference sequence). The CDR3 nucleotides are TGTGCCAGCAGCTTGGGTGGTTTCATTCAGTACTTC. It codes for CASSLGGFIQYF. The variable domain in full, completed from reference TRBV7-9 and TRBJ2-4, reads DTGVSQNPRHKITKRGQNVTFRCDPISEHNRLYWYRQTLGQGPEFLTYFQNEAQLEKSRLLSDRFSAERPKGSFSTLEIQRTEQGDSAMYLCASSLGGFIQYFGAGTRLSVL.

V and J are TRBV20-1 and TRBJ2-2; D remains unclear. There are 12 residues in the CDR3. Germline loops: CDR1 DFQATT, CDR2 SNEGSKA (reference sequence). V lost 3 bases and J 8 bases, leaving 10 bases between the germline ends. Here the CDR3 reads CSASFRPGELFF. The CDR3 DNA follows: TGCAGTGCTAGTTTCCGGCCAGGGGAGCTGTTTTTT.

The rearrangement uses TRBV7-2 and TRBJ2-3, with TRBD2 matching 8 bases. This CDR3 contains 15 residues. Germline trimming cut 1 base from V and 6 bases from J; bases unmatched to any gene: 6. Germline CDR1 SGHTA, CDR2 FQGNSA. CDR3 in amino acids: CASSLVAGGGDTQYF. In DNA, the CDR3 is TGTGCCAGCAGCTTAGTCGCGGGAGGTGGTGATACGCAGTATTTT.

The CDR3 loop reads CASSSLPSRSDGYTF. The CDR3 DNA reads as TGTGCCAGCAGTTCCCTACCCTCTAGGAGTGATGGCTACACCTTC. This chain joins TRBV27 and TRBJ1-2; D gene ambiguous. The CDR3 sequence is 15 residues long. Trimming took off 4 bases at V and 6 bases at J, with 18 bases between the two ends. The germline V gene has CDR1 MNHEY and CDR2 SMNVEV (reference sequence).

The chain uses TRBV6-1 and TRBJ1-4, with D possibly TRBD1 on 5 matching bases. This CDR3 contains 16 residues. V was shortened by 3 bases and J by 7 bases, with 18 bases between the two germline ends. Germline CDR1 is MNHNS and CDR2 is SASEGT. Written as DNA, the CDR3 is TGTGCCAGCAGTGAGTTGGGCGGGACGCTATTTGAAAAACTGTTTTTT. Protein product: CASSELGGTLFEKLFF.

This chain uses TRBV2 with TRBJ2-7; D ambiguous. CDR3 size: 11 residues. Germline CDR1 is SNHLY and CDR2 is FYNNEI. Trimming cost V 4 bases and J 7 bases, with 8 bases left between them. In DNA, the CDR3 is TGTGCCAGCAGTGCTGATTCAGAGCAGTACTTC. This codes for CASSADSEQYF.

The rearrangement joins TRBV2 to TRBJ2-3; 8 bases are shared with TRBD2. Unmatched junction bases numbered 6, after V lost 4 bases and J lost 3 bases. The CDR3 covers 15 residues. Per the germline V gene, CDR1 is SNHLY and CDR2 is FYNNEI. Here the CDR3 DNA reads TGTGCCAGCAGTGCGCCAACGGGAGGGACAGATACGCAGTATTTT. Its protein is CASSAPTGGTDTQYF.

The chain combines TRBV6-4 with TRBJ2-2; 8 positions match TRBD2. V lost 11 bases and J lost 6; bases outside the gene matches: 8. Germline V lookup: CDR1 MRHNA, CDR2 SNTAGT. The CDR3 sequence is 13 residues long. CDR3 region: CARRDGGAGELFF. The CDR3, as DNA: TGTGCCCGCCGGGACGGGGGGGCCGGGGAGCTGTTTTTT.

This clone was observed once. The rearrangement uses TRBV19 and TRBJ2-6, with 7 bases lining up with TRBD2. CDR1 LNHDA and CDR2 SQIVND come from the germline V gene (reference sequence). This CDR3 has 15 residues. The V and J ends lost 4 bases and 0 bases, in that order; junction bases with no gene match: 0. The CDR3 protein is CASSSGGSGANVLTF. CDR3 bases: TGTGCCAGTAGTAGCGGGGGCTCTGGGGCCAACGTCCTGACTTTC.

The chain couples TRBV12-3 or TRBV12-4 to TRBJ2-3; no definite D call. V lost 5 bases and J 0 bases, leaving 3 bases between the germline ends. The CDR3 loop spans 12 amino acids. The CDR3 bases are TGTGCCAGCAGTGATAGCACAGATACGCAGTATTTT. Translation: CASSDSTDTQYF.

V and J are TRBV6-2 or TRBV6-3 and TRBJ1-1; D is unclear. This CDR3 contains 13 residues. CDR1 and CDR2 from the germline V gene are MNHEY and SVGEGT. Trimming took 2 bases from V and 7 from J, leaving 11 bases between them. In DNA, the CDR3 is TGTGCCAGCAGTTACAATGCAGCTTATGAAGCTTTCTTT. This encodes CASSYNAAYEAFF.

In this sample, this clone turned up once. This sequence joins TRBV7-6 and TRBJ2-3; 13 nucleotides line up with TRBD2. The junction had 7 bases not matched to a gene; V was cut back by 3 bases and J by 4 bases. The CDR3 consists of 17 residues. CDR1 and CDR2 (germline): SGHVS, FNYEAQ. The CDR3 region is CASSLVTSGRRSDTQYF. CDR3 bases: TGTGCCAGCAGCTTGGTGACTAGCGGGAGGAGGTCAGATACGCAGTATTTT.

CDR3 nucleotides: TGTGCCTGGCGGCTATTACAGGAGGAAGCTTTCTTT. The encoded protein is CAWRLLQEEAFF. The chain carries TRBV30 and TRBJ1-1; maybe TRBD1 (5 bases). Germline loops: CDR1 GTSNPN, CDR2 SVGIG (reference sequence). The CDR3 is made up of 12 amino acids. Between the trimmed V and J ends, which lost 5 bases and 8 bases, there was a span of 15 bases.

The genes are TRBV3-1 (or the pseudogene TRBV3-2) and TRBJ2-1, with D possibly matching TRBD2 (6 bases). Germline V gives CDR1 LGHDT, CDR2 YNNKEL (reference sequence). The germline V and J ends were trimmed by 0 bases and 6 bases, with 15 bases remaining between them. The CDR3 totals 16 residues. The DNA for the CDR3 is TGTGCCAGCAGCCAAGAGTATAGCGGATACTTCAATGAGCAGTTCTTC. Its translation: CASSQEYSGYFNEQFF.

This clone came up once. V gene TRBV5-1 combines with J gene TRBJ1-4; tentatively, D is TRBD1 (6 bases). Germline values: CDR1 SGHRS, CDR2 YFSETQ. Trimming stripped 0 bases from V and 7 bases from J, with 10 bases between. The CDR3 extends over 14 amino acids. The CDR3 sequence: CASSLGGLGEKLFF. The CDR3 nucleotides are TGCGCCAGCAGCTTGGGGGGGCTGGGTGAAAAACTGTTTTTT.

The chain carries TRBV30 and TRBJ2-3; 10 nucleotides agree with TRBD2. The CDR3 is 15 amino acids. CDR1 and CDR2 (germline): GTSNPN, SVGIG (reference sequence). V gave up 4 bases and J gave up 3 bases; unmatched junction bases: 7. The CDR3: CAWNPSGGPTDTQYF. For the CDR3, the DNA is TGTGCCTGGAATCCTAGCGGGGGCCCAACAGATACGCAGTATTTT.

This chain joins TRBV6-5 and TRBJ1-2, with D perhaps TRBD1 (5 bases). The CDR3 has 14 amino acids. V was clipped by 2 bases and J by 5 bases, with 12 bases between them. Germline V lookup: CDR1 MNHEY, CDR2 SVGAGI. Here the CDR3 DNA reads TGTGCCAGCAGTTACGGGGGAGTGGAGTATGGCTACACCTTC. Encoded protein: CASSYGGVEYGYTF.

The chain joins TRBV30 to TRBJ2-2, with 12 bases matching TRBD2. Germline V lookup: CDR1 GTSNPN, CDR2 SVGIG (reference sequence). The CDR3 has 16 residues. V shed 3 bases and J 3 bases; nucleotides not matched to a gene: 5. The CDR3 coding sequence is TGTGCCTGGAGCGTAACTAGCGGGAGGCACACCGGGGAGCTGTTTTTT. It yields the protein CAWSVTSGRHTGELFF.